This T cell receptor beta chain is from a study of high-grade serous ovarian cancer treatment subgroups. Produced via immunoSEQ multiplex PCR; TCRdb's table is partial and in-frame only. Counted here are 7,600 or so clones, 65% to 85% occurring once; the ten biggest clones make up 11%. Tumor tissue was taken before any definitive surgery or chemotherapy was given. To note about this clone: Its target is unknown.

The study's findings and limits: Different patients shared almost no repertoire; same-patient tumors shared 0.11 to 0.79.

This CDR3 has 14 amino acids. Trimming pared 7 bases from V and 0 bases from J, leaving 14 bases between. Germline V gene data show CDR1 as SQVTM and CDR2 as ANQGSEA. The specimen was tumor tissue. The chain couples TRBV29-1 to TRBJ2-3, with D possibly being TRBD1 (5 bases). This clonotype originated in a human donor with high-grade serous ovarian cancer. The CDR3 here is CSAAQATSTDTQYF. CDR3 coding DNA: TGCAGCGCAGCACAGGCAACTAGCACAGATACGCAGTATTTT.